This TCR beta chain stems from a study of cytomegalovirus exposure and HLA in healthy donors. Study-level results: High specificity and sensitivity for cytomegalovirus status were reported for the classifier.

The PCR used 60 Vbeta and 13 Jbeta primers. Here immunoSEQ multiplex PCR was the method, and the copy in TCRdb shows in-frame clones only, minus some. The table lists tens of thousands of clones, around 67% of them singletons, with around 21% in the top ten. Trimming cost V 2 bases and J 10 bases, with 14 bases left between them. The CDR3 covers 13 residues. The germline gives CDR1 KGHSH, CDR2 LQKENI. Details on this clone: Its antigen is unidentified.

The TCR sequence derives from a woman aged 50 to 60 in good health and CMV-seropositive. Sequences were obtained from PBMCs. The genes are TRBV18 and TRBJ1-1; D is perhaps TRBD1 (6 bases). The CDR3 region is CASSPSRQDLAFF. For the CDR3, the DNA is TGTGCCAGCTCACCAAGTAGACAGGATCTAGCTTTCTTT.